The sequence of this T cell receptor (beta chain) was determined in a study of regulatory T cells in long-lasting Graves disease. This clonotype was seen at least ten times. With iRepertoire HTBI primers and Arm-PCR of CDR3 regions, TCR beta libraries were built. MiXCR, run by TCRdb on the multiplex PCR reads, gives a single entry per CDR3 protein. Of about 420,000 distinct CDR3 sequences in the sample, approximately 16% were seen once. The CDR3 is 13 amino acids. Per germline, CDR1 MNHNS and CDR2 SASEGT. The V gene lost 5 bases and the J gene lost 8 bases, with 13 bases spanning the gap. Stated time point: newly diagnosed GD, antithyroid drugs for less than 3 months. Scientists built the TCR library using RNA that was extracted from PBMCs. These data are also associated with another study on T cells in Graves' hyperthyroidism and ophthalmopathy. Per that study: Patients with uncontrolled infections, other autoimmune diseases, pregnancy or lactation were excluded. The TCR CDR3 was amplified in a first-round RT-PCR using the HTBI primer set.

The chain employs TRBV6-1 and TRBJ2-1; D might be TRBD1 (6 bases). The sequence was collected from a woman aged 18-29 years with Graves disease. Material: peripheral blood mononuclear cells (PBMCs), obtained at new diagnosis, from a patient treated with antithyroid drugs. DNA of the CDR3: TGTGCCAGCAGTCTAACAGGGAACGATGAGCAGTTCTTC. Residues: CASSLTGNDEQFF.